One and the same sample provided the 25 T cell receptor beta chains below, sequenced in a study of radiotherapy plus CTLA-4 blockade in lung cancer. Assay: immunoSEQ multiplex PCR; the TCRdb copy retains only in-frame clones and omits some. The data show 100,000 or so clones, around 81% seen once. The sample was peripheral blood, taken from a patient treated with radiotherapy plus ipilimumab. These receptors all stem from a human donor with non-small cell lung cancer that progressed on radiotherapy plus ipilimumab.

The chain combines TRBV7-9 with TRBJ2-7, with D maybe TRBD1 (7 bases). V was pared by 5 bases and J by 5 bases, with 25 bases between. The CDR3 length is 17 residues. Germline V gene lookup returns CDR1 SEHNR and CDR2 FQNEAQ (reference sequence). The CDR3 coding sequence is TGTGCCAGCAGCCCCCCTTCCGGGGGACAGTCGCCGGACGAGCAGTACTTC. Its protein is CASSPPSGGQSPDEQYF. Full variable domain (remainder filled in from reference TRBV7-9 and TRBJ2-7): DTGVSQNPRHKITKRGQNVTFRCDPISEHNRLYWYRQTLGQGPEFLTYFQNEAQLEKSRLLSDRFSAERPKGSFSTLEIQRTEQGDSAMYLCASSPPSGGQSPDEQYFGPGTRLTVT.

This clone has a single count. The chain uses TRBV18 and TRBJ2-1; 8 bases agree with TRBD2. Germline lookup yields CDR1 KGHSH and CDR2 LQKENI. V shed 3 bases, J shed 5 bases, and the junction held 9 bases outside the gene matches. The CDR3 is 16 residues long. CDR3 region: CASSPGPAGANNEQFF. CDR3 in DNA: TGTGCCAGCTCACCGGGGCCAGCGGGGGCAAACAATGAGCAGTTCTTC.

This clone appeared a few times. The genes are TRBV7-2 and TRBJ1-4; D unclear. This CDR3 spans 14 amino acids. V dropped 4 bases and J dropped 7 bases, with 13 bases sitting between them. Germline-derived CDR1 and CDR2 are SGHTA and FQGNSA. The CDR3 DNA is TGTGCCAGCAGCTCATTGCGGGGTGGTGAAAAACTGTTTTTT. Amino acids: CASSSLRGGEKLFF.

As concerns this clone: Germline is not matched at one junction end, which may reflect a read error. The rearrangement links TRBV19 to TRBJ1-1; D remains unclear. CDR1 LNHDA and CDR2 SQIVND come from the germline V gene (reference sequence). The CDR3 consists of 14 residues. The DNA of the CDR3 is TGTGCCAGTAGTATAGCAAGGCAGAACGCTGAAGCTTTCTTT. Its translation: CASSIARQNAEAFF.

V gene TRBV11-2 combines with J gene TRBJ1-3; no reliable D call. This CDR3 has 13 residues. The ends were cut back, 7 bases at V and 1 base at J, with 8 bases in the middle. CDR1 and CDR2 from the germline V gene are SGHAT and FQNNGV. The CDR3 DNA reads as TGTGCCAGCACCCCGAGTTCTGGAAACACCATATATTTT. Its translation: CASTPSSGNTIYF. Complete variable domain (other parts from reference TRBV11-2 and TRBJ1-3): EAGVAQSPRYKIIEKRQSVAFWCNPISGHATLYWYQQILGQGPKLLIQFQNNGVVDDSQLPKDRFSAERLKGVDSTLKIQPAKLEDSAVYLCASTPSSGNTIYFGEGSWLTVV.

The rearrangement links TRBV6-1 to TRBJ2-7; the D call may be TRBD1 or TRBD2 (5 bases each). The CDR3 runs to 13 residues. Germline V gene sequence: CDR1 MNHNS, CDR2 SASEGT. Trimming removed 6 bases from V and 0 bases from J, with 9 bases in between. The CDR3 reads CASSSGTSYEQYF. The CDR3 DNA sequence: TGTGCCAGCAGCTCCGGGACCTCCTACGAGCAGTACTTC.

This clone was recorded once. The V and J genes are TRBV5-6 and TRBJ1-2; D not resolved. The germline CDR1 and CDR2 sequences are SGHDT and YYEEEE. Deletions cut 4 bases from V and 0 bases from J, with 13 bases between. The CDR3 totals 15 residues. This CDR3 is CASSIGILPNYGYTF. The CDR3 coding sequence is TGTGCCAGCAGCATCGGGATCCTACCTAACTATGGCTACACCTTC.

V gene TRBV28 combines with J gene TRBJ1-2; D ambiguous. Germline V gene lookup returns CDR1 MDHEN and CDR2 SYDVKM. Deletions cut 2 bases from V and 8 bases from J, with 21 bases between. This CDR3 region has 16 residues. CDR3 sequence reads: CASSLARPKTGRGYTF. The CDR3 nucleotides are TGTGCCAGCAGTTTAGCTAGACCCAAAACTGGTAGGGGCTACACCTTC.

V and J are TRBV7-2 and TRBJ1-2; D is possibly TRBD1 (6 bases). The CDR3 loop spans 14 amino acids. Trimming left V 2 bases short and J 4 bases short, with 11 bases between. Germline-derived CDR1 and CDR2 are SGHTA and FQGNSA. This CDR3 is CASSLPGDSYGYTF. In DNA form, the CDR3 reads TGTGCCAGCAGCTTACCAGGGGACTCCTATGGCTACACCTTC.

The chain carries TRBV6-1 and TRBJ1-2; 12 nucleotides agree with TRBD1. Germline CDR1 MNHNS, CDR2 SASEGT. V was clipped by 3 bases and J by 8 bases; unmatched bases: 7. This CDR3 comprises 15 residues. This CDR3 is CASSDPGQGARGYTF. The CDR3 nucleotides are TGTGCCAGCAGTGATCCGGGACAGGGGGCTCGGGGCTACACCTTC.

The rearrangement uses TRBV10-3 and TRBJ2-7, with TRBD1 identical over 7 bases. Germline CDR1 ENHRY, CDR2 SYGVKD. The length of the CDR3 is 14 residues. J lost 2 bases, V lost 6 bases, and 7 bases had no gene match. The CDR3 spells CAIRGAGTAYEQYF. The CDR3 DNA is TGTGCCATCAGAGGCGCCGGGACAGCCTACGAGCAGTACTTC.

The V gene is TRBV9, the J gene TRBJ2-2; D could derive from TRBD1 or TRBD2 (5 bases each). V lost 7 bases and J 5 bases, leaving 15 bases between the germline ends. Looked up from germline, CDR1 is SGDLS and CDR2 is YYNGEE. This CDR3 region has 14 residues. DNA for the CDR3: TGTGCCAGCCGAGCGGCAGGGCAGACCGGGGAGCTGTTTTTT. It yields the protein CASRAAGQTGELFF.

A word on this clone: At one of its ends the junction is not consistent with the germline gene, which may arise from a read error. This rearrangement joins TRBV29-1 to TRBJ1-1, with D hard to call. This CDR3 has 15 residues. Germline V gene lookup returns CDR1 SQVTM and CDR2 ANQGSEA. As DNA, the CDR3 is TGCAGCGTTAGGAAGCCTGGGATAATGAACACTGAAACTTTCTTT. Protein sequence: CSVRKPGIMNTETFF.

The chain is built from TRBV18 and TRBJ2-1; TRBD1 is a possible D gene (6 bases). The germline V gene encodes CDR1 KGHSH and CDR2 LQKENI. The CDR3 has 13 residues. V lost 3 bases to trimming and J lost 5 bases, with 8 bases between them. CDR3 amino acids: CASSPDRNNEQFF. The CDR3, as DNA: TGTGCCAGCTCACCGGACAGAAACAATGAGCAGTTCTTC.

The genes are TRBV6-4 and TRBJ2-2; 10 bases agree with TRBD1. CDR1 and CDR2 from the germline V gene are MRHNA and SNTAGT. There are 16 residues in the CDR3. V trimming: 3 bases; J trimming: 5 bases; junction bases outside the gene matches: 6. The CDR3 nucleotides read TGTGCCAGCAGTGATTGGGACAGGGGACGTACCGGGGAGCTGTTTTTT. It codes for CASSDWDRGRTGELFF.

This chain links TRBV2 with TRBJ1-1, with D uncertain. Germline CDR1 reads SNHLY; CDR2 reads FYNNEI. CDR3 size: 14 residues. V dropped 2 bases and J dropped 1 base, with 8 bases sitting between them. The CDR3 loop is CASSERRQNTEAFF. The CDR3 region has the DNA TGTGCCAGCAGTGAAAGGCGACAGAACACTGAAGCTTTCTTT. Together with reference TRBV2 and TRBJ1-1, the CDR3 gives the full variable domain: EPEVTQTPSHQVTQMGQEVILRCVPISNHLYFYWYRQILGQKVEFLVSFYNNEISEKSEIFDDQFSVERPDGSNFTLKIRSTKLEDSAMYFCASSERRQNTEAFFGQGTRLTVV.

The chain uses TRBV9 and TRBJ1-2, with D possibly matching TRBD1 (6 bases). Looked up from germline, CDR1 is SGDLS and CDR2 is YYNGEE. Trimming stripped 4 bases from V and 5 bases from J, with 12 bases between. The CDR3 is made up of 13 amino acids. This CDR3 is CASSTGLGYGYTF. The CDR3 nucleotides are TGTGCCAGCAGCACAGGGTTAGGGTATGGCTACACCTTC.

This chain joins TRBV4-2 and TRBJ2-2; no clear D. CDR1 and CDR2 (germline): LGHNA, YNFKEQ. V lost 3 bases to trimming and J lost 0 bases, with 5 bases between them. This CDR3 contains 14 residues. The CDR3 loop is CASSQETNTGELFF. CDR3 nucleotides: TGTGCCAGCAGCCAGGAGACGAACACCGGGGAGCTGTTTTTT.

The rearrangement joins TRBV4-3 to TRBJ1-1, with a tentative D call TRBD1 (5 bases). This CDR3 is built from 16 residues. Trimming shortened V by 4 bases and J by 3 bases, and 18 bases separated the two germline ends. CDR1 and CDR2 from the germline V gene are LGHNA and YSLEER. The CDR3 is CASSPYLEGKDTEAFF. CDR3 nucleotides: TGCGCCAGCAGCCCCTATTTGGAGGGGAAGGACACTGAAGCTTTCTTT.

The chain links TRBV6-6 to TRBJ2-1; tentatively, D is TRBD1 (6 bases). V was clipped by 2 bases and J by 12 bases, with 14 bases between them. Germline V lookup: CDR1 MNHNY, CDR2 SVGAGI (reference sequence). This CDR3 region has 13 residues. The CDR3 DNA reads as TGTGCCAGCAGTTACGCACAGGGCCAGGGGCAGTTCTTC. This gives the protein CASSYAQGQGQFF.

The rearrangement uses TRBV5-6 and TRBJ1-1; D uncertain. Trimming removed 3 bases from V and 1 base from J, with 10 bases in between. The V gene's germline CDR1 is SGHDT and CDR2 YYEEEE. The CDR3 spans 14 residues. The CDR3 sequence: CASSWAGSNTEAFF. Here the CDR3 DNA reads TGTGCCAGCAGCTGGGCCGGATCGAACACTGAAGCTTTCTTT.

The chain's CDR3 is CASSYIRDPYNEQFF. The DNA for the CDR3 is TGTGCCAGCAGTTATATCCGGGACCCCTACAATGAGCAGTTCTTC. The chain joins TRBV27 to TRBJ2-1; D could derive from TRBD1 or TRBD2 (5 bases each). Trimming stripped 4 bases from V and 2 bases from J, with 12 bases between. The CDR3 consists of 15 residues. Germline CDR1 and CDR2: MNHEY and SMNVEV (reference sequence).

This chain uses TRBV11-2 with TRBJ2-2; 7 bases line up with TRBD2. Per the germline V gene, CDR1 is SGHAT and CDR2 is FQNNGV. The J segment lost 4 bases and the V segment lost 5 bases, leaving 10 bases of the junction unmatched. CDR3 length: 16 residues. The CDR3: CASSRSLGEGTGELFF. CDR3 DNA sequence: TGTGCCAGCAGCCGATCATTGGGGGAGGGCACCGGGGAGCTGTTTTTT.

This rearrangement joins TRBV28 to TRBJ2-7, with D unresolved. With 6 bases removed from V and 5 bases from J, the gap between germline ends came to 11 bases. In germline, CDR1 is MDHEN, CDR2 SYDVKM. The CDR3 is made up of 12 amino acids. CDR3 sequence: CASSSLVHEQYF. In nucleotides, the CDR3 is TGTGCCAGCAGCTCCCTAGTCCACGAGCAGTACTTC.

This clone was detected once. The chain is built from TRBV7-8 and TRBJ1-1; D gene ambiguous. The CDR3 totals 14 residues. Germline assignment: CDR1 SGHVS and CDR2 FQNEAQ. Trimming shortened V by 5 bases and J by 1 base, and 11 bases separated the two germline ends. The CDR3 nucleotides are TGTGCCAGCAGCCAACTGAGGGCGAACACTGAAGCTTTCTTT. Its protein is CASSQLRANTEAFF.